These T cell receptor beta chains were read from a single sample in a study of T-cell reconstitution after alpha-beta-depleted transplantation in children. TCRdb re-called the PCR reads with MiXCR, one entry per CDR3 protein. The table records around 72,000 distinct CDR3 sequences, roughly 4.9% of them present only once. The material sequenced was PBMCs, mostly from graft donor cells, taken 180 days after TCRalphabeta/CD19-depleted stem cell transplant. The source of these receptors is a boy younger than two who had a stem cell transplant for acute myeloid leukemia, so the T cells may come from the graft donor. Both conserved end residues are part of each CDR3. A D gene is named only where the DNA matches it firmly. Clone sizes are given selectively: once, few, many, or a class where the clone is expanded.

v_gene	abundance	j_gene	len	d_gene	CDR3aa	CDR3nt
TRBV24-1	many	TRBJ2-1	16	-	CATSDLGVPPGNEQFF	TGTGCCACCAGTGATCTGGGAGTTCCACCTGGGAATGAGCAGTTCTTC
TRBV11-2	many	TRBJ2-4	15	-	CASSFVGRAKNIQYF	TGTGCCAGCAGCTTCGTGGGGAGGGCCAAAAACATTCAGTACTTC
TRBV29-1	many	TRBJ1-1	15	TRBD1	CSVGGNRGGNTEAFF	TGCAGCGTTGGAGGGAACAGGGGGGGGAACACTGAAGCTTTCTTT
TRBV3-1	many	TRBJ2-3	17	-	CASSQEPLWGDTDTQYF	TGTGCCAGCAGCCAAGAACCCCTTTGGGGGGACACAGATACGCAGTATTTT
TRBV5-4	many	TRBJ2-5	14	-	CASSFGHTQETQYF	TGTGCCAGCAGCTTTGGGCACACTCAAGAGACCCAGTACTTC
TRBV4-1	many	TRBJ2-5	17	TRBD2	CASSQDGTSGAQETQYF	TGCGCCAGCAGCCAAGACGGGACTAGCGGGGCTCAAGAGACCCAGTACTTC
TRBV6-2/TRBV6-3	many	TRBJ1-5	13	TRBD1	CASSRQGGQPQHF	TGTGCCAGCAGCCGACAGGGGGGTCAGCCCCAGCATTTT
TRBV14	many	TRBJ2-1	13	-	CASSQGPYNEQFF	TGTGCCAGCAGCCAAGGGCCTTACAATGAGCAGTTCTTC
TRBV12-3/TRBV12-4	many	TRBJ2-7	14	-	CASSKLDSSYEQYF	TGTGCCAGCAGCAAGTTGGACAGCTCCTACGAGCAGTACTTC
TRBV7-9	many	TRBJ2-1	15	-	CASSLEWGPHNEQFF	TGTGCCAGCAGCTTAGAGTGGGGTCCCCACAATGAGCAGTTCTTC
TRBV4-3	many	TRBJ2-3	15	TRBD2	CASSRTSLLTDTQYF	TGCGCCAGCTCCCGGACTAGCCTCCTCACAGATACGCAGTATTTT
TRBV5-1	many	TRBJ2-3	18	TRBD1	CASSLTGGEAILTDTQYF	TGCGCCAGCAGCTTGACAGGGGGCGAAGCCATTCTTACAGATACGCAGTATTTT
TRBV6-5	many	TRBJ2-5	15	TRBD1	CASSRSDRTTGTQYF	TGTGCCAGCAGTCGCTCGGACAGGACGACCGGGACCCAGTACTTC
TRBV28	-	TRBJ1-1	14	TRBD1	CASSSADRDTEAFF	TGTGCCAGCAGTTCCGCAGACAGGGACACTGAAGCTTTCTTT
TRBV6-1	many	TRBJ2-2	17	-	CASSQLVMVSWTGELFF	TGTGCCAGCAGTCAACTTGTTATGGTATCATGGACCGGGGAGCTGTTTTTT
TRBV12-3/TRBV12-4	many	TRBJ1-2	13	-	CASSRDRIDGYTF	TGTGCCAGCAGCCGGGACCGAATAGATGGCTACACCTTC
TRBV27	many	TRBJ1-4	15	TRBD1	CASSYLGTGDEKLFF	TGTGCCAGCAGTTACCTGGGGACAGGGGATGAAAAACTGTTTTTT
TRBV30	few	TRBJ1-3	12	-	CARKLGGNTIYF	TGTGCCCGCAAATTGGGAGGAAACACCATATATTTT
TRBV19	many	TRBJ1-1	13	-	CASSKTVNTEAFF	TGTGCCAGTAGCAAGACAGTGAACACTGAAGCTTTCTTT
TRBV2	many	TRBJ2-3	16	TRBD2	CASRKSGAVSTDTQYF	TGTGCCAGCAGGAAGAGCGGGGCTGTGTCTACAGATACGCAGTATTTT
TRBV20-1	many	TRBJ2-5	14	TRBD1	CSAFRDRGVETQYF	TGCAGTGCTTTCCGGGACAGGGGGGTGGAGACCCAGTACTTC
TRBV12-3/TRBV12-4	many	TRBJ1-6	14	-	CASSAGIYNSPLHF	TGTGCCAGCAGTGCGGGAATCTATAATTCACCCCTCCACTTT
TRBV12-3/TRBV12-4	many	TRBJ2-7	13	-	CASSRPGYYEQYF	TGTGCCAGCAGTAGACCGGGTTACTACGAGCAGTACTTC
TRBV20-1	-	TRBJ2-1	15	TRBD1	CSAMPGQGGYNEQFF	TGCAGTGCTATGCCGGGACAGGGGGGCTACAATGAGCAGTTCTTC
TRBV2	-	TRBJ1-2	12	-	CAIQVGFYGYTF	TGTGCCATTCAAGTGGGTTTCTATGGCTACACCTTC
TRBV6-1	many	TRBJ2-1	16	-	CASSRGGLPPHNEQFF	TGTGCCAGCTCACGGGGAGGCCTCCCGCCCCACAATGAGCAGTTCTTC
TRBV15	many	TRBJ2-5	16	-	CATSREWSRMAETQYF	TGTGCCACCAGCAGAGAATGGAGCCGGATGGCAGAGACCCAGTACTTC
TRBV30	many	TRBJ2-1	14	TRBD1	CAWSSGQGANEQFF	TGTGCCTGGAGTTCTGGACAGGGGGCAAATGAGCAGTTCTTC
TRBV12-3/TRBV12-4	many	TRBJ1-6	15	-	CASCLGSQYNSPLHF	TGTGCCAGTTGCCTGGGCAGTCAGTATAATTCACCCCTCCACTTT
TRBV5-6	many	TRBJ2-5	13	-	CASSLGRRETQYF	TGTGCCAGCAGCTTGGGGCGGAGAGAGACCCAGTACTTC
TRBV18	many	TRBJ1-2	17	-	CASSPNSLRGTSPGYTF	TGTGCCAGCTCACCAAATTCCCTCCGGGGGACGTCCCCTGGCTACACCTTC
TRBV11-2	many	TRBJ2-1	11	-	CASRPAGRQFF	TGTGCCAGCAGGCCGGCCGGGCGGCAGTTCTTC
TRBV3-1	many	TRBJ2-3	15	-	CASSQNGVGTDTQYF	TGTGCCAGCAGCCAAAACGGGGTGGGCACAGATACGCAGTATTTT
TRBV5-1	many	TRBJ2-3	15	TRBD2	CASSPRLAQTDTQYF	TGCGCCAGCAGCCCTCGACTAGCTCAGACAGATACGCAGTATTTT
TRBV19	few	TRBJ2-2	14	-	CASSIGLNTGELFF	TGTGCCAGTAGTATTGGACTTAACACCGGGGAGCTGTTTTTT
TRBV6-5	-	TRBJ2-1	15	TRBD1	CASSLDRTRYNEQFF	TGTGCCAGCAGTCTGGACAGGACCCGCTACAATGAGCAGTTCTTC
TRBV12-3/TRBV12-4	many	TRBJ1-5	13	-	CASTKYSNQPQHF	TGTGCCAGCACCAAGTATAGCAATCAGCCCCAGCATTTT
TRBV4-1	many	TRBJ2-1	15	TRBD1	CASSQGGTGNDEQFF	TGCGCCAGCAGCCAAGGTGGGACAGGTAACGATGAGCAGTTCTTC
TRBV30	-	TRBJ2-3	11	-	CAWRKEDTQYF	TGTGCCTGGAGGAAGGAGGATACGCAGTATTTT
TRBV12-3/TRBV12-4	many	TRBJ1-2	13	-	CASGQAGTYGYTF	TGTGCCAGCGGGCAAGCGGGAACCTATGGCTACACCTTC
TRBV28	many	TRBJ2-3	16	TRBD2	CASLPLGGGPTDTQYF	TGTGCCAGCCTCCCGTTGGGCGGGGGGCCCACAGATACGCAGTATTTT
TRBV6-5	many	TRBJ1-2	15	-	CASSYKGKPFYGYTF	TGTGCCAGCAGTTACAAGGGAAAGCCCTTCTATGGCTACACCTTC
TRBV20-1	many	TRBJ2-1	13	-	CSASLQWGNEQFF	TGCAGTGCTAGTCTCCAATGGGGCAATGAGCAGTTCTTC
TRBV10-3	many	TRBJ2-3	11	-	CAISGADTQYF	TGTGCCATCAGTGGGGCAGATACGCAGTATTTT
TRBV4-3	few	TRBJ2-7	15	-	CASSQVQGDHYEQYF	TGCGCCAGCAGCCAAGTCCAGGGCGACCACTACGAGCAGTACTTC
TRBV7-2	many	TRBJ2-7	15	-	CASSLDNPWAREQYF	TGTGCCAGCAGCTTAGATAATCCCTGGGCTCGGGAGCAGTACTTC
TRBV7-9	many	TRBJ1-2	13	TRBD1	CASSEQGWYGYTF	TGTGCCAGCAGCGAACAGGGGTGGTATGGCTACACCTTC
TRBV12-3/TRBV12-4	many	TRBJ1-4	17	-	CASSPQLGGGYNEKLFF	TGTGCCAGCAGCCCACAATTGGGGGGGGGCTATAATGAAAAACTGTTTTTT
TRBV24-1	many	TRBJ1-6	17	-	CATSDWRGDSYNSPLHF	TGTGCCACCAGTGATTGGAGGGGAGACTCCTATAATTCACCCCTCCACTTT
TRBV6-5	many	TRBJ2-7	15	TRBD2	CASSSRGDPRIEQYF	TGTGCCAGCAGTTCCCGGGGGGACCCTCGCATCGAGCAGTACTTC
TRBV6-5	many	TRBJ1-4	14	TRBD1	CASRTGIANEKLFF	TGTGCCAGCAGGACAGGGATTGCTAATGAAAAACTGTTTTTT
TRBV7-9	many	TRBJ2-3	15	-	CASSFSWLATDTQYF	TGTGCCAGCAGCTTCTCTTGGCTAGCGACAGATACGCAGTATTTT
TRBV9	many	TRBJ1-1	16	TRBD1	CASSPGQGARTTEAFF	TGTGCCAGCAGCCCAGGACAGGGGGCGCGGACCACTGAAGCTTTCTTT
TRBV28	many	TRBJ2-1	16	TRBD2	CASSPVGLAGGRREFF	TGTGCCAGCAGTCCCGTGGGACTAGCGGGGGGCCGGAGGGAATTCTTC
TRBV25-1	many	TRBJ1-2	15	-	CASSALPLGGSGYTF	TGTGCCAGCAGTGCGCTCCCCCTCGGGGGCAGTGGCTACACCTTC